Presented here are 30 T cell receptor beta chains from one specimen sequenced in a study of cytomegalovirus exposure and HLA in healthy donors. Primers for the PCR totalled 60 Vbeta and 13 Jbeta. The assay was immunoSEQ multiplex PCR, and TCRdb's table has in-frame clones only and misses some. The sample comprises about 180,000 clones, roughly 85% of which are singletons, and approximately 1.4% rests with the top ten. The sample was PBMCs. The origin of the receptors is a man aged 25-40 years in good health and CMV-seronegative.

V usage is TRBV19 and J usage is TRBJ1-5; 9 positions agree with TRBD1. After removal of 9 bases from V and 4 bases from J, the junction contained 16 bases not matched to a gene. CDR1 and CDR2 (germline): LNHDA, SQIVND (reference sequence). The CDR3 loop spans 17 amino acids. Here the CDR3 DNA reads TGTGCCAGCAAGGACCGGGACAGGGAGTGGAGAAATCAGCCCCAGCATTTT. Translating gives CASKDRDREWRNQPQHF.

The V and J genes are TRBV14 and TRBJ1-5, with TRBD1 identical over 7 bases. CDR1 is SGHDN, CDR2 FVKESK, per germline. CDR3 size: 14 residues. V lost 2 bases, J lost 9 bases, and 7 bases stayed unmatched. For the CDR3, the DNA is TGTGCCAGCAGCCAAATTTACAGGGGCCGGCCCCAGCATTTT. Translation: CASSQIYRGRPQHF.

This rearrangement joins TRBV5-6 to TRBJ2-7, with TRBD1 matching over 7 bases. Germline CDR1 reads SGHDT; CDR2 reads YYEEEE. The junction had 4 bases not matched to a gene; V was cut back by 3 bases and J by 4 bases. The CDR3 totals 13 residues. Here the CDR3 reads CASSWGQLYEQYF. DNA for the CDR3: TGTGCCAGCAGCTGGGGACAGCTATACGAGCAGTACTTC.

The chain combines TRBV19 with TRBJ2-1; no clear D. From germline, CDR1 is LNHDA and CDR2 SQIVND (reference sequence). V gave up 5 bases and J gave up 12 bases, with 14 bases separating them. The CDR3 contains 12 residues. The chain's CDR3 is CASSEDADLQFF. For the CDR3, the DNA is TGTGCCAGTAGTGAGGATGCGGATTTGCAGTTCTTC.

This clone was seen more than once but under ten times. This rearrangement joins TRBV28 to TRBJ2-7; D is possibly TRBD1 (5 bases). The CDR3 totals 15 residues. Germline CDR1 reads MDHEN; CDR2 reads SYDVKM. With 5 bases removed from V and 0 bases from J, the gap between germline ends came to 14 bases. CDR3 sequence: CASSVQGQSSYEQYF. DNA for the CDR3: TGTGCCAGCAGTGTGCAAGGACAATCCTCCTACGAGCAGTACTTC.

This chain links TRBV29-1 with TRBJ1-2; D is uncertain. The germline V gene encodes CDR1 SQVTM and CDR2 ANQGSEA. CDR3 size: 13 residues. With 3 bases removed from V and 6 bases from J, the gap between germline ends came to 14 bases. This CDR3 is CSVDDYSRHGYTF. The CDR3 nucleotides are TGCAGCGTTGACGATTACTCTAGGCATGGCTACACCTTC.

About this clone: One end of the junction varies from germline; a read error may be responsible. The chain joins TRBV7-9 to TRBJ2-7; D ambiguous. CDR3 length equals 13 residues. Germline values: CDR1 SEHNR, CDR2 FQNEAQ (reference sequence). CDR3 loop: CSSSLDTTYEQYF. The CDR3 DNA is TGTTCCAGCAGCTTAGACACCACCTACGAGCAGTACTTC.

The chain uses TRBV7-2 and TRBJ1-3; the D gene is possibly TRBD1 (5 bases). This CDR3 spans 15 amino acids. Germline CDR1 reads SGHTA; CDR2 reads FQGNSA. The V end lost 3 bases, the J end lost 8 bases, and 17 bases lay between the germline ends. CDR3 amino acids: CASSFPGTGRDTIYF. Here the CDR3 DNA reads TGTGCCAGCAGCTTTCCCGGGACCGGGAGAGACACCATATATTTT.

The chain has TRBV28 and TRBJ2-5; no definite D call. The end of the DNA aligns better with TRBJ2-7, so the J call may be wrong. Per germline, CDR1 MDHEN and CDR2 SYDVKM. There are 13 residues in the CDR3. The chain's CDR3 is CASSFPSHYEQYF. The CDR3 region has the DNA TGTGCCAGCAGTTTCCCCTCCCACTACGAGCAGTACTTC.

The chain recombines TRBV9 with TRBJ1-2; no definite D call. Trimming left V 0 bases short and J 3 bases short, with 6 bases between. This CDR3 has 13 amino acids. The germline CDR1 and CDR2 sequences are SGDLS and YYNGEE. The CDR3 spells CASSVAGYYGYTF. In DNA form, the CDR3 reads TGTGCCAGCAGCGTAGCCGGGTACTATGGCTACACCTTC.

V is TRBV2 and J is TRBJ1-5; no clear D. This CDR3 is 13 amino acids long. Between the trimmed V and J ends, which lost 6 bases and 7 bases, there was a span of 13 bases. Germline V gives CDR1 SNHLY, CDR2 FYNNEI. The CDR3 nucleotides are TGTGCCAGCAGGCTCGAGGGATTCCAGCCCCAGCATTTT. Its translation is CASRLEGFQPQHF.

The rearrangement links TRBV9 to TRBJ2-1, with 9 bases lining up with TRBD2. The CDR3 extends over 17 amino acids. The germline V gene has CDR1 SGDLS and CDR2 YYNGEE. V dropped 4 bases and J dropped 2; count of bases not matched to a gene: 10. The CDR3 coding sequence is TGTGCCAGCAGCCACCCCTCGCGGGGGGGGACCTACAATGAGCAGTTCTTC. The encoded protein is CASSHPSRGGTYNEQFF. The variable domain in full, completed from reference TRBV9 and TRBJ2-1, reads DSGVTQTPKHLITATGQRVTLRCSPRSGDLSVYWYQQSLDQGLQFLIQYYNGEERAKGNILERFSAQQFPDLHSELNLSSLELGDSALYFCASSHPSRGGTYNEQFFGPGTRLTVL.

This clone turned up a few times. CDR3 coding DNA: TGTGCCAGCAGTAGTACAGGGGGCCGCAGTCGGCCCCAGCATTTT. Its translation: CASSSTGGRSRPQHF. The chain combines TRBV28 with TRBJ1-5, with 9 bases that match TRBD1. The CDR3 is made up of 15 amino acids. The J segment lost 9 bases and the V segment lost 5 bases, leaving 11 bases of the junction unmatched. CDR1 is MDHEN and CDR2 is SYDVKM in the germline V gene.

As concerns this clone: Other DNA sequences of this sample code for an identical CDR3. The rearrangement joins TRBV5-1 to TRBJ1-4; 7 positions agree with TRBD1. This CDR3 has 15 residues. CDR1 SGHRS and CDR2 YFSETQ come from the germline V gene. Losses at the gene ends were 3 bases for V and 1 base for J; bases not matched to a gene: 3. Here the CDR3 DNA reads TGCGCCAGCAGCTCGAGGACAGGAACTAATGAAAAACTGTTTTTT. It encodes CASSSRTGTNEKLFF.

The chain couples TRBV2 to TRBJ2-7; no clear D gene. Trimming took off 3 bases at V and 0 bases at J, with 9 bases between the two ends. The length of the CDR3 is 14 residues. Germline V gives CDR1 SNHLY, CDR2 FYNNEI. Written as DNA, the CDR3 is TGTGCCAGCAGTGACCCGCGGCGCTCCTACGAGCAGTACTTC. Translating it yields CASSDPRRSYEQYF. Complete variable domain (other parts from reference TRBV2 and TRBJ2-7): EPEVTQTPSHQVTQMGQEVILRCVPISNHLYFYWYRQILGQKVEFLVSFYNNEISEKSEIFDDQFSVERPDGSNFTLKIRSTKLEDSAMYFCASSDPRRSYEQYFGPGTRLTVT.

This clone was counted once. The V call is TRBV10-1, the J call TRBJ2-7, with TRBD2 matching 11 bases. This CDR3 is built from 15 residues. V was pared by 5 bases and J by 1 base, with 4 bases of the junction left unmatched. Germline CDR1 WNHNN, CDR2 SYGVQD (reference sequence). The DNA of the CDR3 is TGCGCCAGCAGTCCCCGGACTAGCGGGTCCTACGAGCAGTACTTC. Translation: CASSPRTSGSYEQYF.

The rearrangement links TRBV5-4 to TRBJ2-7; TRBD1 matches at 10 bases. The CDR3 runs 14 residues. V lost 3 bases, J lost 3 bases, and 3 bases stayed unmatched. Germline V CDR1 and CDR2: SGHNT, YYREEE (reference sequence). The CDR3 sequence is CASSSGTGDYEQYF. The CDR3 nucleotides read TGTGCCAGCAGCTCCGGGACAGGGGACTACGAGCAGTACTTC.

The V and J genes are TRBV14 and TRBJ2-5; 15 bases map to TRBD2. The J call may be faulty, since TRBJ2-7 better matches the DNA end. Germline V gives CDR1 SGHDN, CDR2 FVKESK. This CDR3 has 16 amino acids. CDR3 coding DNA: TGTGCCAGCAGCCAACGGGGACTAGCGGGAGGCCACGAGCAGTACTTC. It specifies CASSQRGLAGGHEQYF.

The chain carries TRBV6-5 and TRBJ2-7; TRBD1 agrees at 10 bases. The germline CDR1 and CDR2 sequences are MNHEY and SVGAGI. J gave up 3 bases and V 8 bases, and 7 bases lay outside the gene matches. The length of the CDR3 is 14 residues. The CDR3 here is CASGDRGLSYEQYF. The CDR3, as DNA: TGTGCCAGCGGCGACAGGGGGCTAAGCTACGAGCAGTACTTC.

The DNA of the CDR3 is TGTGCCAGCAGTCCCGTGGGAGTGGAAGCTTTCTTT. Its translation is CASSPVGVEAFF. The chain is built from TRBV2 and TRBJ1-1, with D unresolved. Germline CDR1 reads SNHLY; CDR2 reads FYNNEI. This CDR3 spans 12 amino acids. Trimming shortened V by 5 bases and J by 8 bases, and 12 bases separated the two germline ends.

This chain uses TRBV30 with TRBJ2-6; TRBD2 agrees at 9 bases. CDR1 GTSNPN and CDR2 SVGIG come from the germline V gene (reference sequence). The junction had 4 bases not matched to a gene; V was cut back by 4 bases and J by 0 bases. The CDR3 has 16 residues. The CDR3 protein is CAWMAGGTSGANVLTF. CDR3 sequence (DNA): TGTGCCTGGATGGCGGGAGGGACCTCTGGGGCCAACGTCCTGACTTTC.

The chain couples TRBV5-1 to TRBJ2-7, with D perhaps TRBD1 (5 bases). Germline-derived CDR1 and CDR2 are SGHRS and YFSETQ. Trimming removed 0 bases from V and 3 bases from J, with 13 bases in between. This CDR3 comprises 15 residues. In nucleotides, the CDR3 is TGCGCCAGCAGCTTGGATGTGGGCAGGGTCTACGAGCAGTACTTC. Translation gives CASSLDVGRVYEQYF.

The gene calls are TRBV4-1 and TRBJ2-7, with 8 bases aligning to TRBD2. CDR1 is MGHRA, CDR2 YSYEKL, per germline. This CDR3 is built from 16 residues. With 1 base clipped from V and 2 bases from J, the junction kept 7 bases outside the gene matches. The CDR3 coding sequence is TGCGCCAGCAGCCAAGGGGGTTCGGGGGGGCCCTACGAGCAGTACTTC. Protein: CASSQGGSGGPYEQYF.

The chain has TRBV11-2 and TRBJ2-7; possible D gene TRBD2, 5 bases. The CDR3 length is 13 residues. From germline, CDR1 is SGHAT and CDR2 FQNNGV. V lost 1 base and J lost 5, with 9 bases in between. CDR3 residues: CASSLGPGDEQYF. The DNA for the CDR3 is TGTGCCAGCAGCTTAGGCCCCGGGGACGAGCAGTACTTC.

This clone was detected only a few times. The chain links TRBV28 to TRBJ2-1; the D gene is possibly TRBD2 (7 bases). CDR1 and CDR2 from the germline V gene are MDHEN and SYDVKM. The ends were cut back, 3 bases at V and 9 bases at J, with 12 bases in the middle. There are 13 residues in the CDR3. The CDR3 DNA follows: TGTGCCAGCAGTTTTCGGGGGGCGGTTGAGCAGTTCTTC. Translated, it gives CASSFRGAVEQFF.

The chain has TRBV7-2 and TRBJ2-3, with D possibly being TRBD1 (6 bases). CDR3 size: 14 residues. V was clipped by 6 bases and J by 2 bases, with 12 bases between them. Germline lookup yields CDR1 SGHTA and CDR2 FQGNSA. The CDR3: CASSGDINTDTQYF. CDR3 nucleotides: TGTGCCAGCAGTGGGGACATCAACACAGATACGCAGTATTTT.

This chain joins TRBV27 and TRBJ2-1; no definite D call. The germline CDR1 and CDR2 sequences are MNHEY and SMNVEV (reference sequence). The CDR3 covers 16 residues. V was cut by 3 bases and J by 1 base, with 13 bases left in between. In DNA form, the CDR3 reads TGTGCCAGCAGTTTTATCGCCCCGGGTTCCTACAATGAGCAGTTCTTC. Encoded protein: CASSFIAPGSYNEQFF.

The rearrangement links TRBV4-2 to TRBJ2-5; 11 bases match TRBD2. Germline V gene sequence: CDR1 LGHNA, CDR2 YNFKEQ. The CDR3 totals 18 residues. With V trimmed by 2 bases and J by 3 bases, 11 bases remained unmatched. The CDR3 DNA sequence: TGTGCCAGCAGCCAAACCCTGTCCCAACTAGCGGGAGAAGAGACCCAGTACTTC. Encoded protein: CASSQTLSQLAGEETQYF.

The V gene is TRBV6-5, the J gene TRBJ1-5; D remains unclear. This CDR3 has 13 residues. V was cut by 6 bases and J by 2 bases, with 8 bases left in between. The germline gives CDR1 MNHEY, CDR2 SVGAGI. The chain's CDR3 is CASRGSGNQPQHF. DNA of the CDR3: TGTGCCAGCAGGGGGAGTGGCAATCAGCCCCAGCATTTT.

The rearrangement joins TRBV10-3 to TRBJ1-2; TRBD1 matches at 10 bases. V lost 5 bases, J lost 8 bases, and 5 bases stayed unmatched. In germline, CDR1 is ENHRY, CDR2 SYGVKD. This CDR3 region has 13 residues. The CDR3 nucleotides read TGTGCCATCAGTATGACAGGGGGCGACGGCTACACCTTC. This translates into CAISMTGGDGYTF.